The 7 T cell receptor beta chains listed next were all sequenced from one sample in a study of T-cell reconstitution after alpha-beta-depleted transplantation in children. Library preparation (for TCRbeta) was performed with unique molecular identifiers. TCRdb redid the calling of the PCR reads with MiXCR, one entry per CDR3 protein. The repertoire consists of about a million distinct CDR3 sequences, with roughly 29% occurring once and the leading ten covering under 30%. Sample: PBMCs, mostly from graft donor cells, taken 360 days after TCRalphabeta/CD19-depleted stem cell transplant. The receptors shown here come from a boy in the first two years of life who had a stem cell transplant for SCID, so the T cells may come from the graft donor.

The chain recombines TRBV20-1 with TRBJ1-1; D is uncertain. V lost 3 bases and J 4 bases, leaving 9 bases between the germline ends. Germline CDR1 reads DFQATT; CDR2 reads SNEGSKA (reference sequence). CDR3 length equals 12 residues. The CDR3 is CSARSRSTEAFF. The CDR3 DNA is TGCAGTGCTAGGAGTCGCAGCACTGAAGCTTTCTTT.

This clonotype was found a few times. V gene TRBV29-1 combines with J gene TRBJ2-1, with D possibly being TRBD1 or TRBD2 (5 bases each). CDR3 length: 16 amino acids. From germline, CDR1 is SQVTM and CDR2 ANQGSEA. Trimming cost V 6 bases and J 0 bases, with 18 bases left between them. DNA for the CDR3: TGCAGCGTCGTAAGAGCCCCAGGGAGCTCCTACAATGAGCAGTTCTTC. Its translation is CSVVRAPGSSYNEQFF.

CDR3 nucleotide sequence: TGCAGCGTTGAAGGCTTTTCCCGGGACACGAGCTCCTACGAGCAGTACTTC. It is translated as CSVEGFSRDTSSYEQYF. The chain joins TRBV29-1 to TRBJ2-7; D might be TRBD1 (6 bases). V was shortened by 1 base and J by 0 bases, with 19 bases between the two germline ends. This CDR3 is built from 17 residues. Germline values: CDR1 SQVTM, CDR2 ANQGSEA.

This clonotype showed up just a few times. The chain couples TRBV20-1 to TRBJ2-2; 8 nucleotides align to TRBD1. Germline V gene sequence: CDR1 DFQATT, CDR2 SNEGSKA (reference sequence). The V gene end was trimmed by 6 bases and the J gene end by 0 bases; junction bases not matched to a gene: 9. The CDR3 is 16 amino acids. CDR3 in DNA: TGCAGTGCCTCAGGGGGCGAGGGCGCGAACACCGGGGAGCTGTTTTTT. Protein sequence: CSASGGEGANTGELFF.

Concerning this clonotype itself: One junction end does not reproduce the germline sequence, and a read error may be involved. V usage is TRBV7-9 and J usage is TRBJ2-7, with D perhaps TRBD1 or TRBD2 (5 bases each). The CDR3 totals 15 residues. Germline V gene data show CDR1 as SEHNR and CDR2 as FQNEAQ (reference sequence). The CDR3 sequence: CACSPTPGRAYEQYF. The DNA of the CDR3 is TGTGCCTGCAGTCCCACTCCGGGACGGGCCTACGAGCAGTACTTC. Full variable domain (remainder filled in from reference TRBV7-9 and TRBJ2-7): DTGVSQNPRHKITKRGQNVTFRCDPISEHNRLYWYRQTLGQGPEFLTYFQNEAQLEKSRLLSDRFSAERPKGSFSTLEIQRTEQGDSAMYLCACSPTPGRAYEQYFGPGTRLTVT.

This sequence joins TRBV12-3 or TRBV12-4 and TRBJ1-1, with TRBD1 as a possible D gene (6 bases). The length of the CDR3 is 15 residues. Trimming took 3 bases from V and 0 from J, leaving 11 bases between them. CDR3: CASSLLGDMNTEAFF. CDR3 nucleotide sequence: TGTGCCAGCAGTTTGCTTGGGGACATGAACACTGAAGCTTTCTTT.

CDR3 DNA sequence: TGTGCCAGCAGGCAAGTTTATGGCTACACCTTC. Its translation is CASRQVYGYTF. The chain recombines TRBV2 with TRBJ1-2; D is unresolved. The CDR3 has 11 amino acids. Germline lookup yields CDR1 SNHLY and CDR2 FYNNEI. Deletions cut 6 bases from V and 5 bases from J, with 7 bases between.